Here is one TCR beta chain with its context. These data belong to a study of blood T cell repertoires in COVID-19. Looking at the study overall: Material from acute and convalescent COVID-19 was sourced from the United States, Italy and Spain.

The table came from immunoSEQ multiplex PCR; TCRdb's copy has only in-frame clones and leaves some out. The sample lists around 300,000 clones; roughly 90% were seen once. In assigning cohorts, the study relied on participant-reported clinical history. The sample consisted of PBMCs or T cells enriched from blood (not recorded which). The source of this sequence is a woman in her thirties who had recovered from COVID-19.

CDR3 DNA: TGTGCCAGCAGTTACACACTAGCGGAGGCCTACAATGAGCAGTTCTTC. Residues: CASSYTLAEAYNEQFF. This rearrangement joins TRBV6-5 to TRBJ2-1, with 8 bases lining up with TRBD2. V shed 2 bases and J 2 bases; nucleotides not matched to a gene: 5. The CDR3 extends over 16 amino acids. CDR1 MNHEY and CDR2 SVGAGI come from the germline V gene.